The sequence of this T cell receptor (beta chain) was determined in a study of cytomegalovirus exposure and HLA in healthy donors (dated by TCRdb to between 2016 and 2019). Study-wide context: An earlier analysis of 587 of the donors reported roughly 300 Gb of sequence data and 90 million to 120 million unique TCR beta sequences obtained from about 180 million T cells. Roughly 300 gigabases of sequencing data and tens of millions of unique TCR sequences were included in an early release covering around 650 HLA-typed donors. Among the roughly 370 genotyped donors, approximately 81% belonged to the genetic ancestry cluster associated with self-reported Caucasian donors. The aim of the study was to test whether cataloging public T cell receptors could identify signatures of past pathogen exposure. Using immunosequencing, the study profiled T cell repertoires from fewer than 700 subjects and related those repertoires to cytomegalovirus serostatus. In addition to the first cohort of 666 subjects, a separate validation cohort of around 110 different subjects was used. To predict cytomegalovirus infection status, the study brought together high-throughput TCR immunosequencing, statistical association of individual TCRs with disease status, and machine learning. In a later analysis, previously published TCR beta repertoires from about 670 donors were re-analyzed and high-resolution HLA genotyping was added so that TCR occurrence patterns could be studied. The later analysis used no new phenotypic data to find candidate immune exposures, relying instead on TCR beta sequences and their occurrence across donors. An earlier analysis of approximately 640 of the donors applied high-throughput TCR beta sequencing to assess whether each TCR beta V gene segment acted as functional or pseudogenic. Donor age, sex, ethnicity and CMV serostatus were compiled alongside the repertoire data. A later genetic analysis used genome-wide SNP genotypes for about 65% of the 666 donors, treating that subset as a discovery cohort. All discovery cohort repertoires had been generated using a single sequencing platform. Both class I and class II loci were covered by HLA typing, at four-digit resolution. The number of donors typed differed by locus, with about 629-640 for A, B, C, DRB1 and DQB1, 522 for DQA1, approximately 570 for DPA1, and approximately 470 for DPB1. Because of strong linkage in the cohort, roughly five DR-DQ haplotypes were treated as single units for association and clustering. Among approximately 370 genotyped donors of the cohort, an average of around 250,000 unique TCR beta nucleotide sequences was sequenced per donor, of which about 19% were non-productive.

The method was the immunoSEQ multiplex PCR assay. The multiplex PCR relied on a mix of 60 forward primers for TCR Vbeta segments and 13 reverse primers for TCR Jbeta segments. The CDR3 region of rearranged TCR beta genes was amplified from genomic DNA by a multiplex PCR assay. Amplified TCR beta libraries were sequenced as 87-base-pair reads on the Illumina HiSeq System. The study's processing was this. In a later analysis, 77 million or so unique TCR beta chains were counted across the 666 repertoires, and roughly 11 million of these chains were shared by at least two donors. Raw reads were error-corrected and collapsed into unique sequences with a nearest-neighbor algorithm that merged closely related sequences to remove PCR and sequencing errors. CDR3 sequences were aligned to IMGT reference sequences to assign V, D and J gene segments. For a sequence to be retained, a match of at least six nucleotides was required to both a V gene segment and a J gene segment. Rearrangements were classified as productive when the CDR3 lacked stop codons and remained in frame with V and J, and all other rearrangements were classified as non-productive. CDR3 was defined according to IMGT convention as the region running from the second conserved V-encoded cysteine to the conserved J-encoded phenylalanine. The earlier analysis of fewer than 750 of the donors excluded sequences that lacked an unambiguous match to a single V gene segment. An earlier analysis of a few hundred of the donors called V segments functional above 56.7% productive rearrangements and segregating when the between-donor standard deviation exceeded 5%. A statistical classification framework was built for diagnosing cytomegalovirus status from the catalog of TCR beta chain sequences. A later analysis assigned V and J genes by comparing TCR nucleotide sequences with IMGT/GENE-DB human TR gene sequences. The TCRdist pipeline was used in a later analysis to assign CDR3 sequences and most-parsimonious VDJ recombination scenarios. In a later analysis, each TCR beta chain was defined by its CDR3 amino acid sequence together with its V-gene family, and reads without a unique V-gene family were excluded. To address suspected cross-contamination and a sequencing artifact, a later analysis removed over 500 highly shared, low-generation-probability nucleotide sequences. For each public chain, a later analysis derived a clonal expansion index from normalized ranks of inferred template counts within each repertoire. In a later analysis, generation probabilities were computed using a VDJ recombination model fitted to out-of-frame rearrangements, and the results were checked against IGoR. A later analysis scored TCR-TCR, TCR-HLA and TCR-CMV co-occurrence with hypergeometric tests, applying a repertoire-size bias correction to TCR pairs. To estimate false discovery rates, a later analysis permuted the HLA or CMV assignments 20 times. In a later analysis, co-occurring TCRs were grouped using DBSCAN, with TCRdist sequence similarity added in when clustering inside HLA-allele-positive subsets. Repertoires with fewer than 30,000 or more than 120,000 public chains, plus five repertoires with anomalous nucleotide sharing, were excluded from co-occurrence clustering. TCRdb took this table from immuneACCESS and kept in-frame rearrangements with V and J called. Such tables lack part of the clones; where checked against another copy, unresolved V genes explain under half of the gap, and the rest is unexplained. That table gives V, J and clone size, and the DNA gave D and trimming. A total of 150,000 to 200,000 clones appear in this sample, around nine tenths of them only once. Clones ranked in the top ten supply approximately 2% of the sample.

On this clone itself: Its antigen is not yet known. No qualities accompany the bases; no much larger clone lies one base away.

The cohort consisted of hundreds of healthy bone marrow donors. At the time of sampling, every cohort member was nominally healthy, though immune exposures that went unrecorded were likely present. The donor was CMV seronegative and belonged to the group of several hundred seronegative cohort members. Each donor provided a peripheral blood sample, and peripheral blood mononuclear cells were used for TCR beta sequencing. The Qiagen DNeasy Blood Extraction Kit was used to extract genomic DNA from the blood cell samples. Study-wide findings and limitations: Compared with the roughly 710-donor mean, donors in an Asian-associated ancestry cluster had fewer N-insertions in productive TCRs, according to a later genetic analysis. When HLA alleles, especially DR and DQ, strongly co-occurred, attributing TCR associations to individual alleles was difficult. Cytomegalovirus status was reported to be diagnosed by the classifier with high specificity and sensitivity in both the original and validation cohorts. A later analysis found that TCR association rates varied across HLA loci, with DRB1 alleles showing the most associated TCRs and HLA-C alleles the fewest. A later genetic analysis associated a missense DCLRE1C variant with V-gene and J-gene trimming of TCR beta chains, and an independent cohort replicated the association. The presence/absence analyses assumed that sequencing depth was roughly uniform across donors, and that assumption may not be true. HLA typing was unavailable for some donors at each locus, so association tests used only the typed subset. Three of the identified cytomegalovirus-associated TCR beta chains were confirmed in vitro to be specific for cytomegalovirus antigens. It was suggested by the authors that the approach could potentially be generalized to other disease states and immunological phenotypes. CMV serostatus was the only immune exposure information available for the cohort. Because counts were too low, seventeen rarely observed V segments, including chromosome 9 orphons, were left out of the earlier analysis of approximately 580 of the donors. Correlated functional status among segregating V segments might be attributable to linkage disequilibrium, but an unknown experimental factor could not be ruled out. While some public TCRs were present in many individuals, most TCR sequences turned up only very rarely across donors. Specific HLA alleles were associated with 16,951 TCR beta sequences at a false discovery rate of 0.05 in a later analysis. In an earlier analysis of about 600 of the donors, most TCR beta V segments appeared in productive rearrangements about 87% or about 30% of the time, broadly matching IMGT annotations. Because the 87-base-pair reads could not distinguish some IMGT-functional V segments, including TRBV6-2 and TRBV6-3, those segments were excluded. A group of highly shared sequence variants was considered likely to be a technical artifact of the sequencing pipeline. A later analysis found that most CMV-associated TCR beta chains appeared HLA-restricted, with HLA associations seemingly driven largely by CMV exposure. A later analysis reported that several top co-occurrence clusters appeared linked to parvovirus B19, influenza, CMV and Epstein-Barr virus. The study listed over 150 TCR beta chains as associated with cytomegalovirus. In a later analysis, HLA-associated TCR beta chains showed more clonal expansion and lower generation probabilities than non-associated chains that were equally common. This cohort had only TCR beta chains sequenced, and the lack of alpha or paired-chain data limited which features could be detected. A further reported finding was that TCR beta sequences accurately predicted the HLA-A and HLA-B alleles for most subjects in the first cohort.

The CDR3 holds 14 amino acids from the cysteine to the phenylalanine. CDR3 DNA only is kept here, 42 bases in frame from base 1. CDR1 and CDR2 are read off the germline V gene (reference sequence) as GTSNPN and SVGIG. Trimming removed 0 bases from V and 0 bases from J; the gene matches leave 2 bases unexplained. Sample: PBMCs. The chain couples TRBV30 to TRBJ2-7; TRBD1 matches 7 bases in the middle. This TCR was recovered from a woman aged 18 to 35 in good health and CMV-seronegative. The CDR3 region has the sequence CAWSVSGGSYEQYF. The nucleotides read TGTGCCTGGAGTGTATCAGGGGGCTCCTACGAGCAGTACTTC.